The rows below give T cell receptor beta chains drawn from one sample of a study of glioma-infiltrating T cells. TCRdb reprocessed the multiplex PCR reads via MiXCR and lists one record per CDR3 protein. The sample holds roughly 120,000 distinct CDR3 sequences; approximately 25% are singletons and the top ten take about 15%. The sequenced sample consisted of glioma tissue, nonneoplastic brain tissue, or PBMCs (not recorded which). The receptors were sampled from a human donor with low-grade glioma or glioblastoma, undergoing nonglioma brain surgery, or in good health (not recorded which). The CDR3 runs from the conserved cysteine through the conserved F or W. Fields, in order: J gene, CDR3 length, D gene, V gene, clone size, CDR3 protein, CDR3 DNA. The D gene is left open where the match is weak. Rows give clone size only sometimes, using once, few, many, or a class for an expanded clone.

j_gene: TRBJ1-1; len: 15; d_gene: NA; v_gene: TRBV7-8; abundance: many; CDR3aa: CASSLAPGEGTEAFF; CDR3nt: TGTGCCAGCAGCTTAGCCCCGGGGGAGGGGACTGAAGCTTTCTTT
j_gene: TRBJ2-3; len: 14; d_gene: NA; v_gene: TRBV7-2; abundance: many; CDR3aa: CASSRGASTDTQYF; CDR3nt: TGTGCCAGCAGTAGGGGGGCGAGTACAGATACGCAGTATTTT
j_gene: TRBJ2-1; len: 17; d_gene: TRBD1; v_gene: TRBV27; abundance: many; CDR3aa: CASSLLTDRDSYNEQFF; CDR3nt: TGTGCCAGCAGTTTATTGACAGACAGGGACTCCTACAATGAGCAGTTCTTC
j_gene: TRBJ2-7; len: 13; d_gene: NA; v_gene: TRBV7-9; abundance: many; CDR3aa: CASTILQGDEQYF; CDR3nt: TGTGCCAGCACCATCTTACAGGGTGACGAGCAGTACTTC
j_gene: TRBJ1-3; len: 16; d_gene: NA; v_gene: TRBV28; abundance: many; CDR3aa: CASTRRGLSSGNTIYF; CDR3nt: TGTGCCAGCACCCGGAGGGGGTTGAGCTCTGGAAACACCATATATTTT
j_gene: TRBJ2-4; len: 13; d_gene: NA; v_gene: TRBV12-3/TRBV12-4; abundance: few; CDR3aa: CASSLGTLNIQYF; CDR3nt: TGTGCCAGCAGCTTAGGGACGTTAAACATTCAGTACTTC
j_gene: TRBJ2-1; len: 16; d_gene: TRBD2; v_gene: TRBV27; abundance: many; CDR3aa: CASSLFGRAGNNEQFF; CDR3nt: TGTGCCAGCAGTTTATTCGGGAGGGCCGGAAACAATGAGCAGTTCTTC
j_gene: TRBJ2-4; len: 18; d_gene: TRBD2; v_gene: TRBV18; abundance: NA; CDR3aa: CASSPPLAGGVAKNIQYF; CDR3nt: TGTGCCAGCTCACCACCGCTAGCGGGAGGGGTGGCCAAAAACATTCAGTACTTC
j_gene: TRBJ2-7; len: 17; d_gene: TRBD2; v_gene: TRBV4-3; abundance: NA; CDR3aa: CARSQDKNAGASYEQYF; CDR3nt: TGCGCCAGAAGCCAAGACAAGAATGCGGGAGCCTCCTACGAGCAGTACTTC
j_gene: TRBJ1-4; len: 14; d_gene: NA; v_gene: TRBV4-1; abundance: many; CDR3aa: CASSQQGFGEKLFF; CDR3nt: TGCGCCAGCAGCCAACAGGGGTTCGGTGAAAAACTGTTTTTT
j_gene: TRBJ2-7; len: 13; d_gene: TRBD2; v_gene: TRBV6-1; abundance: many; CDR3aa: CASRGGDGYEQYF; CDR3nt: TGTGCCAGCAGGGGAGGGGACGGGTACGAGCAGTACTTC
j_gene: TRBJ2-2; len: 12; d_gene: NA; v_gene: TRBV5-4; abundance: many; CDR3aa: CASSQWTGELFF; CDR3nt: TGTGCCAGCAGCCAGTGGACCGGGGAGCTGTTTTTT
j_gene: TRBJ2-1; len: 16; d_gene: TRBD2; v_gene: TRBV25-1; abundance: many; CDR3aa: CASSELSLAGGGEQFF; CDR3nt: TGTGCCAGCAGTGAATTAAGTCTAGCGGGCGGTGGCGAGCAGTTCTTC
j_gene: TRBJ2-1; len: 12; d_gene: TRBD1; v_gene: TRBV20-1; abundance: many; CDR3aa: CSVEGQNNEQFF; CDR3nt: TGCAGTGTTGAGGGACAGAACAATGAGCAGTTCTTC
j_gene: TRBJ2-1; len: 16; d_gene: NA; v_gene: TRBV20-1; abundance: NA; CDR3aa: CSASPKIPSSYNKQFF; CDR3nt: TGCAGTGCTTCACCGAAGATCCCGAGCTCCTACAATAAGCAGTTCTTC
j_gene: TRBJ2-7; len: 12; d_gene: NA; v_gene: TRBV6-1; abundance: many; CDR3aa: CASSPDNYEQYF; CDR3nt: TGTGCCAGCAGTCCTGACAACTACGAGCAGTACTTC
j_gene: TRBJ2-1; len: 18; d_gene: TRBD1; v_gene: TRBV9; abundance: once; CDR3aa: CASSVAPGQGLVGNEQSF; CDR3nt: TGTGCCAGCAGCGTAGCTCCGGGACAGGGTTTAGTAGGCAATGAGCAGTCCTTC